This entry lists 10 T cell receptor beta chains sequenced from one sample in a study of T-cell memory formation after mild COVID-19. TCRdb reprocessed the 5' RACE reads with MiXCR, giving one entry per CDR3 protein. The repertoire includes about 430,000 distinct CDR3 sequences, roughly 24% of them detected once, and about 10% sits in the top ten. Sequencing was done on a sample of PBMCs or a T cell subset sorted from them (not recorded which). Receptors originate from an adult woman who had mild COVID-19 (a few samples of this study predate the infection). Cell type and time point are not known.

The chain employs TRBV3-1 and TRBJ2-7; D may match TRBD1 or TRBD2 (5 bases each). V gave up 5 bases and J gave up 0 bases, with 11 bases separating them. The CDR3 is 14 residues long. Germline CDR1 and CDR2: LGHDT and YNNKEL (reference sequence). The CDR3 region is CASSWDPSSYEQYF. The CDR3 DNA reads as TGTGCCAGCAGCTGGGACCCCAGCTCCTACGAGCAGTACTTC.

This clonotype was found a few times. The rearrangement uses TRBV5-5 and TRBJ2-1; D is uncertain. CDR1 is SGHKS and CDR2 is YYEKEE in the germline V gene (reference sequence). This CDR3 region has 13 residues. Trimming cost V 1 base and J 8 bases, with 10 bases left between them. The DNA of the CDR3 is TGTGCCAGCAGCTTGCCACCTAGGGATGAGCAGTTCTTC. The encoded protein is CASSLPPRDEQFF.

The chain combines TRBV7-9 with TRBJ2-1; TRBD2 matches at 11 bases. Losses at the gene ends were 4 bases for V and 4 bases for J; bases not matched to a gene: 6. The CDR3 is 16 amino acids. The germline V gene encodes CDR1 SEHNR and CDR2 FQNEAQ (reference sequence). CDR3 DNA sequence: TGTGCCAGCAGCTCCTCTAGCGGGGGGCCTTACAATGAGCAGTTCTTC. It translates to CASSSSSGGPYNEQFF.

The chain is built from TRBV24-1 and TRBJ2-5; 10 bases match TRBD2. Trimming took 2 bases from V and 5 from J; bases not matched to a gene: 13. The CDR3 consists of 18 residues. Germline lookup yields CDR1 KGHDR and CDR2 SFDVKD. The CDR3 DNA reads as TGTGCCACCAGTGATTCCGCCTGGGCTAGCGGGAGCCCGGAGACCCAGTACTTC. Residues: CATSDSAWASGSPETQYF.

The sample holds a few counts of this clonotype. V is TRBV12-3 or TRBV12-4 and J is TRBJ2-3, with 7 bases fitting TRBD2. J was trimmed by 4 bases and V by 5 bases; bases with no gene match: 12. CDR3 length: 16 amino acids. The CDR3 sequence: CASSLRLAGVADTQYF. CDR3 in DNA: TGTGCCAGCAGTCTCCGACTAGCTGGGGTCGCAGATACGCAGTATTTT.

The CDR3: CASSLQKAGWTQYF. The CDR3 DNA follows: TGTGCCAGCAGCCTCCAAAAGGCCGGTTGGACCCAGTACTTC. The V and J genes are TRBV7-2 and TRBJ2-5, with D unresolved. Germline loops: CDR1 SGHTA, CDR2 FQGNSA. The CDR3 has 14 amino acids. V lost 5 bases, J lost 7 bases, and 17 bases lay in between.

This clonotype came up a few times. The CDR3 spells CASSRTGDRAEAFF. The CDR3 DNA reads as TGTGCCAGCAGCCGTACGGGAGACAGGGCTGAAGCTTTCTTT. V gene TRBV7-8 combines with J gene TRBJ1-1, with 7 bases fitting TRBD1. The CDR3 is 14 residues long. Germline loops: CDR1 SGHVS, CDR2 FQNEAQ. The V gene end was trimmed by 5 bases and the J gene end by 6 bases; junction bases not matched to a gene: 9. The full variable domain, its missing parts supplied by reference TRBV7-8 and TRBJ1-1, is GAGVSQSPRYKVAKRGQDVALRCDPISGHVSLFWYQQALGQGPEFLTYFQNEAQLDKSGLPSDRFFAERPEGSVSTLKIQRTQQEDSAVYLCASSRTGDRAEAFFGQGTRLTVV.

This clonotype was recorded a few times. This rearrangement joins TRBV6-5 to TRBJ2-7, with TRBD1 as a possible D gene (6 bases). This CDR3 region has 12 residues. CDR1 is MNHEY and CDR2 is SVGAGI in the germline V gene. V shed 6 bases and J shed 2 bases, with 8 bases lying between them. The CDR3 here is CASRQGPYEQYF. CDR3 coding DNA: TGTGCCAGCAGACAGGGACCCTACGAGCAGTACTTC.

The chain combines TRBV5-1 with TRBJ2-3, with D perhaps matching TRBD2 (6 bases). V gave up 0 bases and J gave up 3 bases, with 11 bases separating them. Looked up from germline, CDR1 is SGHRS and CDR2 is YFSETQ. The CDR3 extends over 15 amino acids. The CDR3 DNA reads as TGCGCCAGCAGCTTGGAAGCGGGTAGGACAGATACGCAGTATTTT. Amino acids: CASSLEAGRTDTQYF. Complete variable domain (other parts from reference TRBV5-1 and TRBJ2-3): KAGVTQTPRYLIKTRGQQVTLSCSPISGHRSVSWYQQTPGQGLQFLFEYFSETQRNKGNFPGRFSGRQFSNSRSEMNVSTLELGDSALYLCASSLEAGRTDTQYFGPGTRLTVL.

This chain links TRBV7-3 with TRBJ2-2; 10 positions match TRBD2. The CDR3 sequence is 16 residues long. Germline V gene lookup returns CDR1 SGHTA and CDR2 FQGTGA. V was clipped by 3 bases and J by 4 bases; unmatched bases: 5. The CDR3 nucleotides are TGTGCCAGCAGCTTTGATAGCGGGAGGTCCACCGGGGAGCTGTTTTTT. Its translation: CASSFDSGRSTGELFF.